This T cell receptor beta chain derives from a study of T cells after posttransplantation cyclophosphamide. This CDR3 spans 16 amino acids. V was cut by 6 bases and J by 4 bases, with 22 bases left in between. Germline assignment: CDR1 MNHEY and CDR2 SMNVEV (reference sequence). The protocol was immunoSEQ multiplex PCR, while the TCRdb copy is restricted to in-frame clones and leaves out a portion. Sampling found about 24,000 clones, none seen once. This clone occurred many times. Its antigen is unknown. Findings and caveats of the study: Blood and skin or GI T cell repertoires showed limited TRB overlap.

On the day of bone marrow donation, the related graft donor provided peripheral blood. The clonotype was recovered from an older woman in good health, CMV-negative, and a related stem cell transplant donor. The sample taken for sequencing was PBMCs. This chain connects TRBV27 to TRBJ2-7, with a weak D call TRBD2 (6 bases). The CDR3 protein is CASSRFLHSAGYEQYF. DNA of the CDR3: TGTGCCAGCAGCCGGTTCCTTCATAGCGCGGGGTACGAGCAGTACTTC.